This entry is about one T cell receptor beta chain. Its antigen is unknown. Base qualities are not provided; no much larger clone lies one nucleotide away. This entry belongs to a study of cytomegalovirus exposure and HLA in healthy donors (dated by TCRdb to 2016 to 2017). About the full investigation: An earlier analysis of roughly 570 of the donors reported about 280 Gb of sequence data and 117 million unique TCR beta sequences obtained from roughly 170 million T cells. The study combined high-throughput TCR immunosequencing, statistical association of individual TCRs with disease status, and machine learning to predict cytomegalovirus infection status. In a later analysis, previously published TCR beta repertoires from 550 to 700 donors were re-analyzed and high-resolution HLA genotyping was added so that TCR occurrence patterns could be studied. The number of typed donors differed by locus: about 620-640 for A, B, C, DRB1 and DQB1; some 500 for DQA1; approximately 600 for DPA1; and about 470 for DPB1. Among the 398 genotyped donors, approximately 81% belonged to the genetic ancestry cluster associated with self-reported Caucasian donors. To decide whether each TCR beta V gene segment behaved as functional or pseudogenic, an earlier analysis of fewer than 750 of the donors relied on high-throughput TCR beta sequencing. On average, around 240,000 unique TCR beta nucleotide sequences were sequenced per donor among several hundred genotyped donors of the cohort, with 15% to 20% of those sequences being non-productive. The T cell repertoires of 666 subjects were profiled by immunosequencing and related to cytomegalovirus serostatus. In a later genetic analysis, genome-wide SNP genotypes for about 55% of the roughly 700 donors were used, and that subset was treated as a discovery cohort. Roughly 300 gigabases of sequencing data and 80 million or so unique TCR sequences were included in an early release covering several hundred HLA-typed donors. Rather than drawing on any new phenotypic data, the later analysis identified candidate immune exposures from TCR beta sequences and the way those sequences occurred across donors. Roughly five DR-DQ haplotypes were handled as single units for association and clustering, since linkage in the cohort was strong. Donor age, sex, ethnicity and CMV serostatus were compiled together with the repertoire data. The study aimed to test whether signatures of past pathogen exposure could be identified by cataloging public T cell receptors. HLA typing included class I and class II loci at four-digit resolution. Along with the approximately 650-subject first cohort, a separate validation cohort of over a hundred different subjects was used. All discovery cohort repertoires had been generated using a single sequencing platform. Study-wide findings and limitations: A further reported finding was that TCR beta sequences accurately predicted the HLA-A and HLA-B alleles for most subjects in the first cohort. Some IMGT-functional V segments, including TRBV6-2 and TRBV6-3, could not be told apart with the 87-base-pair reads, so those segments were excluded. About 15 rarely observed V segments, including chromosome 9 orphons, were excluded from the earlier analysis of approximately 500 of the donors because counts were too low. The sequencing pipeline was judged likely to have produced a cluster of highly shared sequence variants as a technical artifact. Specific HLA alleles were associated with some 15,000 TCR beta sequences at a false discovery rate of 0.05 in a later analysis. A later genetic analysis associated a missense DCLRE1C variant with V-gene and J-gene trimming of TCR beta chains, and an independent cohort replicated the association. In this cohort, only TCR beta chains were sequenced, and detectable features were limited by the absence of alpha or paired-chain data. According to a later analysis, parvovirus B19, influenza, CMV and Epstein-Barr virus appeared linked to several top co-occurrence clusters. Immune exposure information for the cohort was limited to CMV serostatus. Sequencing depth was assumed to be roughly uniform across donors in the presence/absence analyses, though that assumption may not hold. A later analysis found that TCR association rates varied across HLA loci, with DRB1 alleles showing the most associated TCRs and HLA-C alleles the fewest. In vitro tests confirmed that a few of the cytomegalovirus-associated TCR beta chains recognize cytomegalovirus antigens. The study gave a list of about 170 TCR beta chains associated with cytomegalovirus. Strong co-occurrence of HLA alleles, especially DR and DQ, made assigning TCR associations to individual alleles difficult. Linkage disequilibrium might explain the correlated functional status among segregating V segments, but an unknown experimental factor could not be ruled out. A later analysis found that HLA-associated TCR beta chains were more clonally expanded and had lower generation probabilities than equally common non-associated chains. Across donors, most TCR sequences were observed very rarely, whereas some public TCRs were present in many individuals. The authors suggested that the approach could potentially be extended to other disease states and immunological phenotypes. Because some donors lacked HLA typing at each locus, the association tests relied only on the typed subset. In an earlier analysis of approximately 590 of the donors, most TCR beta V segments were observed in productive rearrangements about 90% or about 30% of the time, broadly matching IMGT annotations. A later genetic analysis reported fewer N-insertions in productive TCRs among donors in an Asian-associated ancestry cluster than the roughly 650-donor mean. In both the original and validation cohorts, the classifier was reported to diagnose cytomegalovirus status with high specificity and sensitivity. Most CMV-associated TCR beta chains appeared to be HLA-restricted in a later analysis, and the HLA associations seemed to be driven largely by CMV exposure.

In total, roughly 670 healthy bone marrow donors made up the cohort. Cohort members were all nominally healthy when sampled, although unrecorded immune exposures were likely present. The donor tested CMV seronegative and was one of the 352 seronegative cohort members. A peripheral blood sample was collected from each donor, and TCR beta sequencing was performed on peripheral blood mononuclear cells. The Qiagen DNeasy Blood Extraction Kit was used to extract genomic DNA from the blood cell samples. Library construction relied on the immunoSEQ multiplex PCR assay. The multiplex PCR relied on a mix of 60 forward primers for TCR Vbeta segments and 13 reverse primers for TCR Jbeta segments. A multiplex PCR assay on genomic DNA amplified the CDR3 region of rearranged TCR beta genes. Amplified TCR beta libraries were sequenced as 87-base-pair reads on the Illumina HiSeq System. The source study handled its data this way. A later analysis counted about 76 million unique TCR beta chains across the 550 to 700 repertoires, and about 10 million of these chains were shared by at least two donors. Raw reads were error-corrected and collapsed into unique sequences by a nearest-neighbor algorithm in which closely related sequences were merged to remove PCR and sequencing errors. Alignment of CDR3 sequences to IMGT reference sequences was used to assign V, D and J gene segments. For a sequence to be retained, at least a six-nucleotide match to both a V gene segment and a J gene segment was required. Rearrangements were classified as productive when the CDR3 lacked stop codons and remained in frame with V and J, and all other rearrangements were classified as non-productive. CDR3 was defined according to IMGT convention as the region running from the second conserved V-encoded cysteine to the conserved J-encoded phenylalanine. The earlier analysis of fewer than 750 of the donors excluded sequences that lacked an unambiguous match to a single V gene segment. An earlier analysis of approximately 590 of the donors classified V segments as functional when productive rearrangements were above 56.7% and as segregating when the standard deviation between donors was above 5%. To diagnose cytomegalovirus status from the catalog of TCR beta chain sequences, a statistical classification framework was built. In a later analysis, TCR nucleotide sequences were compared against IMGT/GENE-DB human TR gene sequences so that V and J genes could be assigned. The TCRdist pipeline was used in a later analysis to assign CDR3 sequences and most-parsimonious VDJ recombination scenarios. A later analysis defined each TCR beta chain by its CDR3 amino acid sequence plus V-gene family, and excluded reads lacking a unique V-gene family. As a way to deal with suspected cross-contamination and a sequencing artifact, a later analysis dropped 450 to 700 nucleotide sequences that were highly shared and had low generation probability. A later analysis calculated a clonal expansion index for each public chain from normalized within-repertoire ranks of inferred template counts. In a later analysis, generation probabilities were computed with a VDJ recombination model fitted to out-of-frame rearrangements, and the resulting probabilities were checked against IGoR. A later analysis scored TCR-TCR, TCR-HLA and TCR-CMV co-occurrence with hypergeometric tests, applying a repertoire-size bias correction to TCR pairs. To estimate false discovery rates, a later analysis permuted the HLA or CMV assignments 20 times. In a later analysis, co-occurring TCRs were grouped with DBSCAN, and TCRdist sequence similarity was added when clustering was performed within HLA-allele-positive subsets. Co-occurrence clustering excluded repertoires with fewer than 30,000 or more than 120,000 public chains, plus five with anomalous nucleotide sharing. The immuneACCESS repertoire file appears here via TCRdb, limited to in-frame rearrangements. These files lack a portion of the clones; in checked studies, under half of the deficit traces to unresolved V genes, and the cause of the others is not known. V, J and clone size were drawn from that table, and D and trimming were deduced from the DNA. This sample has over 150,000 clones in its table, and 70% to 80% of those were observed once. Around 4% of the sample belongs to the ten largest clones.

The CDR3 holds 12 amino acids from the cysteine to the phenylalanine. The read is trimmed to its CDR3 DNA, 36 bases read in frame from base 1. CDR1 and CDR2 are read off the germline V gene as SQVTM and ANQGSEA. The receptor chain draws on TRBV29-1 and TRBJ2-5; the D gene is unclear. The better agreement between TRBJ2-7 and the DNA end casts doubt on the J call. The TCR comes from a man aged 35 to 55 in good health and CMV-seronegative. Material for sequencing was PBMCs. CDR3 sequence: CSVEISSYEQYF. The sequence in DNA is TGCAGCGTTGAAATTAGCTCCTACGAGCAGTACTTC.